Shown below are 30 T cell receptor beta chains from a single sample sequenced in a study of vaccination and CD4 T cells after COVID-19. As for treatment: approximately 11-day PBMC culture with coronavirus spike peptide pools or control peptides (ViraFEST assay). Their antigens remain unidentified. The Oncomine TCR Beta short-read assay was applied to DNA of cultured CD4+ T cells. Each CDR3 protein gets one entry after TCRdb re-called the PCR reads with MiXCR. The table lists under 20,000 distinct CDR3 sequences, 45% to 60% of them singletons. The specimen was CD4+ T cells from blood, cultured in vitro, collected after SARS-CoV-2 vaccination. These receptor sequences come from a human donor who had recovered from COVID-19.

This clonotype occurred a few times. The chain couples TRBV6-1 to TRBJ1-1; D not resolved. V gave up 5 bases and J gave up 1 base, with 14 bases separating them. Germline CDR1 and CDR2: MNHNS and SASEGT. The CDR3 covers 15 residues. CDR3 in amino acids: CASSTPNSPNTEAFF. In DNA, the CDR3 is TGTGCCAGCAGTACCCCCAACAGCCCGAACACTGAAGCTTTCTTT.

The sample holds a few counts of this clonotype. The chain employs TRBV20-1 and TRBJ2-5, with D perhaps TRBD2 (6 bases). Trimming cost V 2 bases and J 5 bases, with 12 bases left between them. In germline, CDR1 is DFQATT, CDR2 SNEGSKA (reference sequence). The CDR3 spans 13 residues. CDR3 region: CSARPGTVETQYF. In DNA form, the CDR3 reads TGCAGTGCTAGACCCGGGACTGTGGAGACCCAGTACTTC.

The CDR3 region is CASSFRLAGVGTDTQYF. CDR3 sequence (DNA): TGTGCCAGCAGCTTTCGACTAGCGGGAGTTGGCACAGATACGCAGTATTTT. The rearrangement links TRBV7-2 to TRBJ2-3; 12 bases map to TRBD2. The CDR3 runs to 17 residues. Germline CDR1 SGHTA, CDR2 FQGNSA. J lost 1 base, V lost 3 bases, and 5 bases had no gene match.

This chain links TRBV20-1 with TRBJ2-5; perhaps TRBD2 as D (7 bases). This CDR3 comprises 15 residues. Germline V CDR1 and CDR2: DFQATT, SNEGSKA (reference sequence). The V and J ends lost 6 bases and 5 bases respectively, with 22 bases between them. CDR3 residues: CSAVDLRGAWETQYF. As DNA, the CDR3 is TGCAGTGCAGTTGATCTTCGGGGGGCTTGGGAGACCCAGTACTTC.

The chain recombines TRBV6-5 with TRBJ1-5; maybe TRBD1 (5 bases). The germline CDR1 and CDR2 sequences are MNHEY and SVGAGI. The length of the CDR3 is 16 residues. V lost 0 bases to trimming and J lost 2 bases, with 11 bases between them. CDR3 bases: TGTGCCAGCAGTTACTCCGGGACCCGGGGCAATCAGCCCCAGCATTTT. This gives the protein CASSYSGTRGNQPQHF.

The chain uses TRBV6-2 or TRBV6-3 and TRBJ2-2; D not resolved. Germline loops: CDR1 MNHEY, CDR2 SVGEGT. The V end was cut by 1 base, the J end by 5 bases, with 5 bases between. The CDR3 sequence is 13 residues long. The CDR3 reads CASSYYGTGELFF. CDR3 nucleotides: TGTGCCAGCAGTTACTATGGGACCGGGGAGCTGTTTTTT.

This CDR3 reads CASSPDRGQPQHF. CDR3 nucleotides: TGTGCCAGCAGCCCAGACAGGGGTCAGCCCCAGCATTTT. The rearrangement joins TRBV7-2 to TRBJ1-5; 8 bases map to TRBD1. The CDR3 covers 13 residues. With V trimmed by 5 bases and J by 6 bases, 3 bases remained unmatched. CDR1 and CDR2 (germline): SGHTA, FQGNSA.

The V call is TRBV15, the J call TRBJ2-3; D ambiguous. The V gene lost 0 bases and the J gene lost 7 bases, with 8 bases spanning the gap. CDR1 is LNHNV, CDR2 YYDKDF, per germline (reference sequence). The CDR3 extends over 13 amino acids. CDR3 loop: CATSRDLGYTQYF. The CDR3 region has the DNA TGTGCCACCAGCAGAGATTTAGGTTATACGCAGTATTTT.

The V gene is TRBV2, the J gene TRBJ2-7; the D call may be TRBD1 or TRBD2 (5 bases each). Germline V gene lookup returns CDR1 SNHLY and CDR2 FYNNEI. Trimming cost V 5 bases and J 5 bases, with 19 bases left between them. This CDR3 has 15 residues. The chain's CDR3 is CASSRDRLTLHEQYF. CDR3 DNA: TGTGCCAGCAGTCGCGACAGACTAACGCTCCACGAGCAGTACTTC.

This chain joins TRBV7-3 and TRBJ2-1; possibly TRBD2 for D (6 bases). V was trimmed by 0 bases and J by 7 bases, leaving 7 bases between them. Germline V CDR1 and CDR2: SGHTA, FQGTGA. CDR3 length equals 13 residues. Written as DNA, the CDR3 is TGTGCCAGCAGCTTAACGGGGGGTAATGAGCAGTTCTTC. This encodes CASSLTGGNEQFF.

The CDR3 sequence is CASSPGTGANQPQHF. CDR3 DNA: TGTGCCAGCAGCCCGGGGACAGGGGCCAATCAGCCCCAGCATTTT. The genes are TRBV5-5 and TRBJ1-5; TRBD1 aligns across 10 bases. The germline CDR1 and CDR2 sequences are SGHKS and YYEKEE (reference sequence). J lost 3 bases, V lost 4 bases, and 4 bases had no gene match. The CDR3 is 15 amino acids.

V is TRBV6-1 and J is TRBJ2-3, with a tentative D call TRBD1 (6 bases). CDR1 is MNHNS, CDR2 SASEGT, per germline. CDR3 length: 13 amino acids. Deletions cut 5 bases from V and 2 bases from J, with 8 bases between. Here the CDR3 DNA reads TGTGCCAGCAGTAGGGACATCACAGATACGCAGTATTTT. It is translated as CASSRDITDTQYF.

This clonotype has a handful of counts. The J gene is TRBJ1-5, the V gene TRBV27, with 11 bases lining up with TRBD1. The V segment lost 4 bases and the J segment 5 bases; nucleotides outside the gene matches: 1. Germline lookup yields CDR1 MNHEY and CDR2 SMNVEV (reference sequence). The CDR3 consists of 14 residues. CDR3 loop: CASSSDRGHQPQHF. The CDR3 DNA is TGTGCCAGCAGTTCGGACAGGGGGCATCAGCCCCAGCATTTT.

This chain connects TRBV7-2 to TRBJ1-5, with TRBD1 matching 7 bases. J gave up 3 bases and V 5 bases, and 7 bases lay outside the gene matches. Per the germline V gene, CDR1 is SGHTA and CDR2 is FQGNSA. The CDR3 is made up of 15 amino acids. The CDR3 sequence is CASSLGQQNNQPQHF. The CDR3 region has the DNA TGTGCCAGCAGCCTGGGACAGCAAAACAATCAGCCCCAGCATTTT.

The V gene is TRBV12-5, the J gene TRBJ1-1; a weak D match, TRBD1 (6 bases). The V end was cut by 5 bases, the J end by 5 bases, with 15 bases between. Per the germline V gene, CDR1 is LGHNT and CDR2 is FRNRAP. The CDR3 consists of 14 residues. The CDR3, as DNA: TGTGCTAGTGGTCGGGGGGCAGGTTGGACTGAAGCTTTCTTT. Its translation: CASGRGAGWTEAFF.

CDR3 in DNA: TGTGCCAGCAGTTTTACGCGGGGGAACCTAAACAATGAGCAGTTCTTC. Translating gives CASSFTRGNLNNEQFF. The chain is built from TRBV27 and TRBJ2-1; 7 bases are a match to TRBD2. The V segment lost 3 bases and the J segment 5 bases; nucleotides outside the gene matches: 10. Germline CDR1 MNHEY, CDR2 SMNVEV (reference sequence). The length of the CDR3 is 16 residues.

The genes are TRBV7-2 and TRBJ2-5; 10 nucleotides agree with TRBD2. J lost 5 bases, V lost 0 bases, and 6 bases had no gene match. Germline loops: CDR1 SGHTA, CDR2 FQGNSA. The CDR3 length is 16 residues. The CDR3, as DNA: TGTGCCAGCAGCTTAGCGCCACTAGCGGGGCGGGAGACCCAGTACTTC. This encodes CASSLAPLAGRETQYF. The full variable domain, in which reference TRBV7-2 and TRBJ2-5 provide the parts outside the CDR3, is GAGVSQSPSNKVTEKGKDVELRCDPISGHTALYWYRQSLGQGLEFLIYFQGNSAPDKSGLPSDRFSAERTGGSVSTLTIQRTQQEDSAVYLCASSLAPLAGRETQYFGPGTRLLVL.

This CDR3 is CASSLYAENYGYTF. The CDR3 nucleotides read TGTGCCAGCAGCTTATACGCAGAGAACTATGGCTACACCTTC. The chain has TRBV11-2 and TRBJ1-2, with D unclear. The CDR3 is 14 residues long. Germline V CDR1 and CDR2: SGHAT, FQNNGV. V lost 2 bases and J lost 2, with 9 bases in between. The full variable domain, in which reference TRBV11-2 and TRBJ1-2 provide the parts outside the CDR3, is EAGVAQSPRYKIIEKRQSVAFWCNPISGHATLYWYQQILGQGPKLLIQFQNNGVVDDSQLPKDRFSAERLKGVDSTLKIQPAKLEDSAVYLCASSLYAENYGYTFGSGTRLTVV.

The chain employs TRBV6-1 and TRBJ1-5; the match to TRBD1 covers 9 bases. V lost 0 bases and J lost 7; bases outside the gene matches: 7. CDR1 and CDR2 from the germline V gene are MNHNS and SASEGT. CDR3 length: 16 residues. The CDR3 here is CASSEARDRVSQPQHF. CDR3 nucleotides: TGTGCCAGCAGTGAAGCGAGGGACAGGGTAAGCCAGCCCCAGCATTTT.

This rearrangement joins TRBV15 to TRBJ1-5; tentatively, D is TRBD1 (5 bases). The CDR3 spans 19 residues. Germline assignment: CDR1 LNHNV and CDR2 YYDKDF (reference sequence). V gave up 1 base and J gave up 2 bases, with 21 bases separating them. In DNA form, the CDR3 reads TGTGCCACCAGCAGAGGAGGGAGGCTGGGGGGGAGAGGCAATCAGCCCCAGCATTTT. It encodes CATSRGGRLGGRGNQPQHF.

The CDR3 DNA is TGTGCCAGCCAATCGGCAGGTAATCAGCCCCAGCATTTT. Protein sequence: CASQSAGNQPQHF. The chain combines TRBV19 with TRBJ1-5; the D is unclear. Trimming left V 9 bases short and J 4 bases short, with 13 bases between. This CDR3 comprises 13 residues. Germline values: CDR1 LNHDA, CDR2 SQIVND (reference sequence).

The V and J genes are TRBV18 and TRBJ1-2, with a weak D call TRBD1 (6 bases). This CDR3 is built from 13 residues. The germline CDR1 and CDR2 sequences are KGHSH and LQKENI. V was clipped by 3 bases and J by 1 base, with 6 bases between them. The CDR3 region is CASSPDSNYGYTF. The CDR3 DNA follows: TGTGCCAGCTCACCGGACAGTAACTATGGCTACACCTTC.

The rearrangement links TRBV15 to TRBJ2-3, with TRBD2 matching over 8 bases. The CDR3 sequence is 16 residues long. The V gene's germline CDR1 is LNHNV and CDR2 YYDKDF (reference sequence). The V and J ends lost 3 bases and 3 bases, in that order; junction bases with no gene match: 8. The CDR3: CATSRSGRAGTDTQYF. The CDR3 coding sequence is TGTGCCACCAGCAGGTCCGGGAGGGCTGGGACAGATACGCAGTATTTT.

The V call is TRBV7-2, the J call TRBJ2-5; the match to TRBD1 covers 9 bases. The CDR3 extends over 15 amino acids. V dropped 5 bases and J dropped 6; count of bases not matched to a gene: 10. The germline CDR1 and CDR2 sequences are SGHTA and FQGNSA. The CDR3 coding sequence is TGTGCCAGCAGCCCTAATACAGGGGGCTGGAAGACCCAGTACTTC. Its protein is CASSPNTGGWKTQYF.

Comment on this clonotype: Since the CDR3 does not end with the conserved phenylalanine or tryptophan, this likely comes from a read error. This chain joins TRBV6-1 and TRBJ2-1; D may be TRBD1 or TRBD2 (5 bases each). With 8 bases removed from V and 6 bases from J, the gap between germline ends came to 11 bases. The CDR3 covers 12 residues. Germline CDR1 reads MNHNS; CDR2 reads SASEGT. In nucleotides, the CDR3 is TGTGCCAGCCGGGGCACGAGCAATGAGCAGTTCCTC. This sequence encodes CASRGTSNEQFL.

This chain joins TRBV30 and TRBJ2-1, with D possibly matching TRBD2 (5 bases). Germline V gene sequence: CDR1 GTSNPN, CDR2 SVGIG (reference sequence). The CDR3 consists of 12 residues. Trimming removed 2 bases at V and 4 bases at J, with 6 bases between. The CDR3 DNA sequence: TGTGCCTGGAGTCGAGGGTACAATGAGCAGTTCTTC. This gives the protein CAWSRGYNEQFF.

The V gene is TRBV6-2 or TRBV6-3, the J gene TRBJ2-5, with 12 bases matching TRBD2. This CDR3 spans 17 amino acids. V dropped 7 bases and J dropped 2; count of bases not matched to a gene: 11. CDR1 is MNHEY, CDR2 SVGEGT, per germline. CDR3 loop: CASTPRLAGDPQETQYF. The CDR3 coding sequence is TGTGCCAGCACCCCAAGACTAGCGGGGGACCCACAAGAGACCCAGTACTTC.

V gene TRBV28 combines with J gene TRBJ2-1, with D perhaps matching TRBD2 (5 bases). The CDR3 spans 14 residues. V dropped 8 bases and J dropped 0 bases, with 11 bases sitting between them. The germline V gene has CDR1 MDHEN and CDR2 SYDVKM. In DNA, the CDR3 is TGTGCCAGCTTGCAGCGGAGCTCCTACAATGAGCAGTTCTTC. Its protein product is CASLQRSSYNEQFF.

The CDR3 sequence: CASSPLGENYNEQFF. The CDR3 DNA sequence: TGTGCCAGCAGCCCACTAGGGGAAAACTACAATGAGCAGTTCTTC. V and J are TRBV7-9 and TRBJ2-1; D is perhaps TRBD1 or TRBD2 (5 bases each). Germline CDR1 is SEHNR and CDR2 is FQNEAQ (reference sequence). V lost 5 bases and J lost 3, with 14 bases in between. The CDR3 is made up of 15 amino acids.

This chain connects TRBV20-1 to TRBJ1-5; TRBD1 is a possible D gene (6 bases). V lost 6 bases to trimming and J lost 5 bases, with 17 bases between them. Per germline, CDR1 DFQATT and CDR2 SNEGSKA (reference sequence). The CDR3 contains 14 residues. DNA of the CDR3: TGCAGTGCAAGCTTACAGGGAGGGGATCAGCCCCAGCATTTT. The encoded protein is CSASLQGGDQPQHF.